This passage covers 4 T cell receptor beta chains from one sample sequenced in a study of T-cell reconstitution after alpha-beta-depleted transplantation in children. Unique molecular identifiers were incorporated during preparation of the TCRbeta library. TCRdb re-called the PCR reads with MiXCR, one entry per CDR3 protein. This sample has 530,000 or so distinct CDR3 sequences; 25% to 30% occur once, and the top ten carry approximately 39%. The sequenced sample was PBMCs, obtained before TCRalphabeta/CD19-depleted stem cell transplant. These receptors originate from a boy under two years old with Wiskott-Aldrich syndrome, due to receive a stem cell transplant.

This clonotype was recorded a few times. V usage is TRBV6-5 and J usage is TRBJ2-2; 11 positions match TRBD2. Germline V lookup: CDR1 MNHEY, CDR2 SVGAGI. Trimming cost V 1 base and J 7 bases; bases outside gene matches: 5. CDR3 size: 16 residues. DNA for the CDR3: TGTGCCAGCAGTTACTATAGCGGGAGGGGTATCGGGGAGCTGTTTTTT. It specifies CASSYYSGRGIGELFF.

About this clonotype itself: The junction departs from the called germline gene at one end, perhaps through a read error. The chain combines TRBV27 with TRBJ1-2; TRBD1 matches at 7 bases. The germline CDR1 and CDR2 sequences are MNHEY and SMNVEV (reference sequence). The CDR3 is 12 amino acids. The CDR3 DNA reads TGTGCCAGCAGCGAAGGGGGCGCCCGGTGGAGCTTC. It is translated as CASSEGGARWSF.

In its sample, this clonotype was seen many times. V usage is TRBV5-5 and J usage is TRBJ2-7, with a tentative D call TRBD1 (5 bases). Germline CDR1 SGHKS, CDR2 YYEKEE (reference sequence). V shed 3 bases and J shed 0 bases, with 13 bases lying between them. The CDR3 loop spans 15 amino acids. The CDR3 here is CASSWTISSSYEQYF. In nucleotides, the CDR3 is TGTGCCAGCAGCTGGACAATCTCCTCCTCCTACGAGCAGTACTTC.

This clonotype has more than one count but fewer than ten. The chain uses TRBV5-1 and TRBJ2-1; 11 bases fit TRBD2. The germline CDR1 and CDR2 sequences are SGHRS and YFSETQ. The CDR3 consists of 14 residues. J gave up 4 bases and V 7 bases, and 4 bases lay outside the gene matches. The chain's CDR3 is CASQTSGSYNEQFF. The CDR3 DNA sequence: TGCGCCAGCCAAACTAGCGGGAGTTACAATGAGCAGTTCTTC. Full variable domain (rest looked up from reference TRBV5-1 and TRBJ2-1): KAGVTQTPRYLIKTRGQQVTLSCSPISGHRSVSWYQQTPGQGLQFLFEYFSETQRNKGNFPGRFSGRQFSNSRSEMNVSTLELGDSALYLCASQTSGSYNEQFFGPGTRLTVL.